This TCR beta chain was retrieved from a study of T-cell reconstitution after alpha-beta-depleted transplantation in children. Findings of the study overall: High day-60 TCRbeta diversity in some patients came from surviving recipient T cells and thymic progenitors. Expanded graft clones numbering several hundred reportedly gave rise to alpha-beta T cells about two months after transplant. It was newly produced T cells that mostly accounted for T-cell counts and diversity one year after transplant.

TCRbeta library construction was performed incorporating unique molecular identifiers. TCRdb re-called the PCR reads with MiXCR, one entry per CDR3 protein. The data hold about a million distinct CDR3 sequences, with 25% to 35% observed a single time. This clonotype was counted ten times or more. The antigen remains undetermined. Germline values: CDR1 SGHDT, CDR2 YYEEEE. This CDR3 is 15 amino acids long. With 1 base clipped from V and 7 bases from J, the junction kept 11 bases outside the gene matches. The sample here was PBMCs, mostly from graft donor cells, taken 360 days after TCRalphabeta/CD19-depleted stem cell transplant. The clonotype was recovered from a boy under two years old who had a stem cell transplant for SCID, so the T cells may come from the graft donor. V and J are TRBV5-6 and TRBJ2-7; 7 bases fit TRBD1. CDR3 bases: TGTGCCAGCAGCTTGATGGGGAAGGGGGCGCGAGAGCAGTACTTC. Protein sequence: CASSLMGKGAREQYF.